This T cell receptor (beta chain) was identified during a study of cytomegalovirus exposure and HLA in healthy donors. The study, taken as a whole, reports: As confirmed in vitro, three CMV-associated chains were specific for CMV antigens. Near-uniform donor sequencing depth was presumed by presence/absence analyses. Most of the TCR beta V segments (in an earlier analysis) were productive either about 87% or about 30% of the time.

13 Jbeta primers and 60 Vbeta primers were used for the PCR. The data were produced by immunoSEQ multiplex PCR, yet TCRdb's version contains in-frame clones alone and is incomplete. The repertoire has roughly 97,000 clones, less than 10% of them found once; the top ten carry 4.5% to 6.5%. Germline CDR1 and CDR2: SGDLS and YYNGEE. There are 16 residues in the CDR3. V was cut by 0 bases and J by 4 bases, with 15 bases left in between. A note on this clone: The antigen is unknown.

Sequences were obtained from PBMCs. The genes are TRBV9 and TRBJ2-3; possibly TRBD2 for D (7 bases). The clonotype was recovered from a middle-aged man in good health and CMV-seropositive. The CDR3 region is CASSVEGGLAADTQYF. The CDR3 DNA sequence: TGTGCCAGCAGCGTAGAGGGGGGGCTAGCGGCAGATACGCAGTATTTT.